This T cell receptor beta chain is from a study of blood T cell repertoires in COVID-19. Study context: Whether acute or convalescent, the COVID-19 samples came from the United States, Italy and Spain. T cells, B-cell-depleted T cells, or PBMCs provided the cDNA or gDNA that served as material.

The V gene end was trimmed by 4 bases and the J gene end by 5 bases; junction bases not matched to a gene: 23. This CDR3 has 21 amino acids. Germline values: CDR1 LNHDA, CDR2 SQIVND (reference sequence). Authors' processing steps: Amplification with reference gene primers provided the estimates of nucleated cell counts. Assay used: immunoSEQ multiplex PCR; TCRdb lists only in-frame clones, some missing. The DNA was the basis for D and trimming; V, J and clone size are from that table. The table lists about 120,000 clones, roughly 88% of them singletons. Material for sequencing was peripheral blood. The V and J genes are TRBV19 and TRBJ2-7, with 13 nucleotides matching TRBD2. This sequence was found in a man aged 40-49 years with acute or convalescent COVID-19. The CDR3 loop is CASSKSNFRSIRTSGSNEQYF. Here the CDR3 DNA reads TGTGCCAGTAGTAAATCGAACTTCCGATCAATAAGGACTAGCGGGAGCAACGAGCAGTACTTC.